Listed below are T cell receptor beta chains from one sample, sequenced in a study of radiotherapy plus CTLA-4 blockade in lung cancer. Here immunoSEQ multiplex PCR was the method, and the copy in TCRdb shows in-frame clones only, minus some. The profile shows approximately 99,000 clones, about 91% of them singletons. This material consisted of peripheral blood, taken from a patient treated with radiotherapy plus ipilimumab. The source of these receptors is a human donor with non-small cell lung cancer that progressed on radiotherapy plus ipilimumab. Both conserved end residues are part of each CDR3. D genes are given only for firm matches. Size is omitted from some rows. Given values are once, few, many or a class for expanded clones.

abundance | len | d_gene | j_gene | v_gene | CDR3aa | CDR3nt
NA | 15 | NA | TRBJ2-3 | TRBV30 | CAWTVGEAVTDTQYF | TGTGCCTGGACAGTGGGGGAGGCGGTCACAGATACGCAGTATTTT
NA | 16 | NA | TRBJ2-1 | TRBV18 | CASSPFGKHGDNEQFF | TGTGCCAGCTCACCGTTTGGGAAGCACGGAGACAATGAGCAGTTCTTC
NA | 14 | NA | TRBJ2-2 | TRBV7-2 | CASSSRTHTGELFF | TGTGCCAGCAGCTCCCGTACTCACACCGGGGAGCTGTTTTTT
NA | 18 | NA | TRBJ2-1 | TRBV15 | CATSRDPRFDRFYNEQFF | TGTGCCACCAGCAGAGATCCGCGCTTCGACAGGTTTTACAATGAGCAGTTCTTC
NA | 15 | TRBD2 | TRBJ2-5 | TRBV19 | CASSTRTSGGETQYF | TGTGCCAGTAGTACTCGGACTAGCGGAGGGGAGACCCAGTACTTC
few | 13 | NA | TRBJ1-2 | TRBV4-1 | CASSRSEDYGYTF | TGCGCCAGCAGCCGGAGCGAGGACTATGGCTACACCTTC
NA | 16 | NA | TRBJ2-2 | TRBV7-6 | CASSPWARSTRGELFF | TGTGCCAGCAGCCCCTGGGCCCGAAGTACTCGCGGGGAGCTGTTTTTT
NA | 15 | TRBD2 | TRBJ2-5 | TRBV6-1 | CASTLKAGGRETQYF | TGTGCCAGCACACTCAAAGCGGGAGGACGGGAGACCCAGTACTTC
once | 14 | NA | TRBJ2-2 | TRBV19 | CASSIDPQAGELFF | TGTGCCAGTAGTATAGATCCACAGGCCGGGGAGCTGTTTTTT
NA | 17 | TRBD2 | TRBJ2-1 | TRBV6-1 | CASSAQTSGNTYNEQFF | TGTGCCAGCAGTGCCCAGACTAGCGGGAATACGTACAATGAGCAGTTCTTC
NA | 15 | TRBD1 | TRBJ2-7 | TRBV5-1 | CASSLGTGASYEQYF | TGCGCCAGCAGCTTAGGGACAGGCGCTTCCTACGAGCAGTACTTC
NA | 16 | NA | TRBJ2-1 | TRBV27 | CASSLFPQSSYNEQFF | TGTGCCAGCAGTTTATTCCCACAGAGCTCCTACAATGAGCAGTTCTTC
NA | 15 | TRBD2 | TRBJ2-1 | TRBV5-4 | CASSRGGTSFNEQFF | TGTGCCAGCAGCAGGGGTGGGACTAGCTTCAATGAGCAGTTCTTC
NA | 11 | NA | TRBJ2-1 | TRBV7-9 | CASTKGGEQFF | TGTGCCAGCACCAAAGGGGGTGAGCAGTTCTTC
NA | 13 | NA | TRBJ1-1 | TRBV5-6 | CASSFGQVLGAFF | TGTGCCAGCAGCTTCGGGCAGGTTTTGGGAGCTTTCTTT
NA | 20 | NA | TRBJ2-4 | TRBV9 | CASSVEPRSTVDLAKNIQYF | TGTGCCAGCAGCGTAGAGCCCCGGTCTACCGTAGACCTAGCCAAAAACATTCAGTACTTC
NA | 14 | NA | TRBJ2-6 | TRBV6-1 | CASRTRSGANVLTF | TGTGCCAGCAGGACCCGCTCTGGGGCCAACGTCCTGACTTTC
NA | 13 | NA | TRBJ1-2 | TRBV4-1 | CASSQAHGPGYTF | TGCGCCAGCAGCCAGGCACACGGCCCCGGCTACACCTTC
NA | 15 | NA | TRBJ1-1 | TRBV5-1 | CASSLASGGGTEAFF | TGCGCCAGCAGCTTGGCTAGTGGAGGAGGCACTGAAGCTTTCTTT
NA | 11 | NA | TRBJ2-1 | TRBV7-6 | CASSEDNEQFF | TGTGCCAGCTCGGAAGACAATGAGCAGTTCTTC
NA | 14 | NA | TRBJ1-1 | TRBV7-9 | CASTSRGPNTEAFF | TGTGCCAGTACTTCCAGGGGCCCGAACACTGAAGCTTTCTTT
NA | 15 | NA | TRBJ1-4 | TRBV23-1 | CASSQLSQISEKLFF | TGCGCCAGCAGTCAATTATCGCAGATCTCTGAAAAACTGTTTTTT
NA | 13 | NA | TRBJ1-1 | TRBV30 | CAWRGGKVAEAFF | TGTGCCTGGAGGGGGGGCAAGGTGGCTGAAGCTTTCTTT
NA | 15 | NA | TRBJ2-1 | TRBV27 | CASSLSLGPYNEQFF | TGTGCCAGCAGTTTATCCCTAGGCCCCTACAATGAGCAGTTCTTC
NA | 16 | NA | TRBJ1-5 | TRBV5-6 | CASSSWVAGGNQPQHF | TGTGCCAGCAGCTCTTGGGTTGCTGGGGGCAATCAGCCCCAGCATTTT
NA | 14 | NA | TRBJ2-5 | TRBV7-2 | CASTTRRVAETQYF | TGTGCCAGCACCACCCGGAGGGTAGCGGAGACCCAGTACTTC
few | 14 | TRBD1 | TRBJ2-7 | TRBV10-3 | CAISEGQGRYEQYF | TGTGCCATCAGTGAGGGACAGGGCCGATACGAGCAGTACTTC
NA | 13 | NA | TRBJ2-7 | TRBV6-5 | CASSYGGPSEQYF | TGTGCCAGCAGTTACGGGGGGCCTAGCGAGCAGTACTTC
NA | 12 | NA | TRBJ1-2 | TRBV9 | CASSLGAYGYTF | TGTGCCAGCAGTTTGGGAGCTTATGGCTACACCTTC
NA | 16 | TRBD2 | TRBJ2-1 | TRBV6-6 | CASRIPGLGPAGEQFF | TGTGCCAGCAGGATACCGGGACTAGGACCAGCAGGTGAGCAGTTCTTC
NA | 14 | TRBD2 | TRBJ2-7 | TRBV2 | CASTPGGSMYEQYF | TGTGCCAGCACCCCGGGGGGTTCCATGTACGAGCAGTACTTC
few | 14 | NA | TRBJ2-7 | TRBV27 | CASGRGTEGYEQYF | TGTGCCAGCGGCCGGGGGACGGAGGGATACGAGCAGTACTTC
NA | 14 | NA | TRBJ1-4 | TRBV30 | CAWSRVAGGEKLFF | TGTGCCTGGAGTAGAGTGGCGGGGGGGGAAAAACTGTTTTTT
NA | 12 | NA | TRBJ2-7 | TRBV29-1 | CSVANMHYEQYF | TGCAGCGTTGCGAACATGCACTACGAGCAGTACTTC
NA | 15 | NA | TRBJ2-5 | TRBV5-4 | CASSLYAGPQETQYF | TGTGCCAGCAGCTTGTACGCGGGACCCCAAGAGACCCAGTACTTC
NA | 11 | NA | TRBJ2-5 | TRBV29-1 | CSVDRGATQYF | TGCAGCGTTGACAGGGGGGCCACCCAGTACTTC
NA | 15 | NA | TRBJ2-3 | TRBV11-3 | CASSPSWGSTDTQYF | TGTGCCAGCAGCCCATCTTGGGGTAGCACAGATACGCAGTATTTT
NA | 17 | TRBD2 | TRBJ2-3 | TRBV4-2 | CASSLRTSVASTDTQYF | TGTGCCAGCAGCCTAAGGACTAGCGTTGCTAGCACAGATACGCAGTATTTT
NA | 16 | NA | TRBJ2-4 | TRBV2 | CASSVTRFLAKNIQYF | TGTGCCAGCAGTGTTACTAGGTTTTTAGCCAAAAACATTCAGTACTTC
NA | 14 | NA | TRBJ1-4 | TRBV2 | CASSLFRPNEKLFF | TGTGCCAGCAGTTTATTCAGGCCTAATGAAAAACTGTTTTTT
NA | 12 | NA | TRBJ1-1 | TRBV7-9 | CASSLEAPEAFF | TGTGCCAGCAGCTTAGAAGCCCCGGAAGCTTTCTTT
NA | 14 | NA | TRBJ1-5 | TRBV4-1 | CASSLGAGNQPQHF | TGCGCCAGCAGCCTCGGAGCGGGCAATCAGCCCCAGCATTTT
NA | 18 | NA | TRBJ1-4 | TRBV6-1 | CASSDEHPGLATNEKLFF | TGTGCCAGCAGTGACGAGCACCCGGGACTTGCAACTAATGAAAAACTGTTTTTT
NA | 16 | NA | TRBJ2-1 | TRBV11-2 | CASSLDSGGQANEQFF | TGTGCCAGCAGCTTAGATTCCGGAGGCCAGGCCAATGAGCAGTTCTTC
once | 15 | NA | TRBJ2-7 | TRBV7-6 | CASSPVRDRSYEQYF | TGTGCCAGCAGCCCAGTAAGGGACCGCTCCTACGAGCAGTACTTC
NA | 19 | TRBD2 | TRBJ2-7 | TRBV19 | CASSIAGTSGIVSRGEQYF | TGTGCCAGTAGTATAGCCGGGACTAGCGGGATTGTTTCTCGAGGCGAGCAGTACTTC